What follows describes a single T cell receptor (beta chain). These data are taken from a study of shared clonotypes between healthy human individuals. Several immunoSEQ plates held equal portions of the genomic DNA taken from each subset. Assay: immunoSEQ multiplex PCR; the TCRdb copy retains only in-frame clones and omits some. The sample has around 350,000 clones, 73% seen once; the top ten hold about 10%. The sequenced sample consisted of memory CD4+ T cells sorted from blood. The subset denotes: CD45RA-negative fraction. The receptor was derived from a man aged 25 to 45 in good health.

CDR3 loop: CASSLSRTPREETQYF. The CDR3 bases are TGCGCCAGCAGCTTGTCACGGACGCCTCGGGAAGAGACCCAGTACTTC. The V call is TRBV5-1, the J call TRBJ2-5; D gene uncertain. The CDR3 totals 16 residues. With 1 base removed from V and 3 bases from J, the gap between germline ends came to 16 bases. CDR1 is SGHRS, CDR2 YFSETQ, per germline.